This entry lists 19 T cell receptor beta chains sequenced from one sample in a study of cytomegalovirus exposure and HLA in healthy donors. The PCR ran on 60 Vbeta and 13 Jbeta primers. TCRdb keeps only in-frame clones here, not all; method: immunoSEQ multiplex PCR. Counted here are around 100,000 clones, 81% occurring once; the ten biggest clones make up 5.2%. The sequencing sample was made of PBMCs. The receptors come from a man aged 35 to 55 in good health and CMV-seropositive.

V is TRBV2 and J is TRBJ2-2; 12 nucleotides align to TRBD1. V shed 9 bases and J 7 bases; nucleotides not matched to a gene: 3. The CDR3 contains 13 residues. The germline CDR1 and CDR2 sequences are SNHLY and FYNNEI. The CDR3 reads CARGQGAIGELFF. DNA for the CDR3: TGTGCCAGGGGACAGGGGGCAATCGGGGAGCTGTTTTTT. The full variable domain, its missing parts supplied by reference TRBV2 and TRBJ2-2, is EPEVTQTPSHQVTQMGQEVILRCVPISNHLYFYWYRQILGQKVEFLVSFYNNEISEKSEIFDDQFSVERPDGSNFTLKIRSTKLEDSAMYFCARGQGAIGELFFGEGSRLTVL.

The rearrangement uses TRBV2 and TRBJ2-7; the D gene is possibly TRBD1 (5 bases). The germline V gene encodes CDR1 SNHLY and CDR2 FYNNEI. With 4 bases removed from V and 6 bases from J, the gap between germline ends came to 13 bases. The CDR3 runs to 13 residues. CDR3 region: CASSVAGNLEQYF. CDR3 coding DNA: TGTGCCAGCAGTGTCGCAGGGAACCTCGAGCAGTACTTC.

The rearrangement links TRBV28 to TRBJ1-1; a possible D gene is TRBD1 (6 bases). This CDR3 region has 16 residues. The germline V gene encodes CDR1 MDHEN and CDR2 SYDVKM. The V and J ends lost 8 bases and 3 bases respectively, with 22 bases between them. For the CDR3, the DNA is TGTGCCAGCGCTCCTCGGGGCTTGTCAGGGGACACTGAAGCTTTCTTT. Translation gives CASAPRGLSGDTEAFF.

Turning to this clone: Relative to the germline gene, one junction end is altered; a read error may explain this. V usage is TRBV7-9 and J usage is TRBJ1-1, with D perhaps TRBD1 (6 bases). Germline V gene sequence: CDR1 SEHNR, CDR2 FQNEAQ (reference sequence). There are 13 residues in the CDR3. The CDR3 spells CASSPLGGHEGFF. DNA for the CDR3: TGTGCCAGCAGCCCCCTTGGGGGCCACGAAGGTTTCTTT.

CDR3 nucleotides: TGTGCCAGCAGTTGGACAGGGGAAGTTGGAGTCAAGCCCCAGCATTTT. This gives the protein CASSWTGEVGVKPQHF. The chain is built from TRBV28 and TRBJ1-5, with 9 bases fitting TRBD1. V trimming: 4 bases; J trimming: 8 bases; junction bases outside the gene matches: 12. The CDR3 sequence is 16 residues long. The germline V gene encodes CDR1 MDHEN and CDR2 SYDVKM.

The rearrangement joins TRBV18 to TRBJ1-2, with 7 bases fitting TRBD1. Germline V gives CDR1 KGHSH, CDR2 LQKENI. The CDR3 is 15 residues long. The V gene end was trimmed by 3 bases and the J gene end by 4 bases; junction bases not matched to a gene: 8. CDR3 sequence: CASSPEGTATYGYTF. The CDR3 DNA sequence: TGTGCCAGCTCACCCGAGGGGACAGCCACCTATGGCTACACCTTC.

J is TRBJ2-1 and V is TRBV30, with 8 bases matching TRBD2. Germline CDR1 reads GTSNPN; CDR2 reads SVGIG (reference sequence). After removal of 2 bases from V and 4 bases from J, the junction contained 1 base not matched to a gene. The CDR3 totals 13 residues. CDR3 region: CAWSSGGYNEQFF. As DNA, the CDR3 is TGTGCCTGGAGTAGCGGGGGTTACAATGAGCAGTTCTTC.

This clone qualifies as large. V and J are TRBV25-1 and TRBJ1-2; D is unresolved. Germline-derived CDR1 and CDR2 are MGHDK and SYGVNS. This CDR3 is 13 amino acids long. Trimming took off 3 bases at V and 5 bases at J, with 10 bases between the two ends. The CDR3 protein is CASSDLSLYGYTF. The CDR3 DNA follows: TGTGCCAGCAGTGACTTATCGCTATATGGCTACACCTTC.

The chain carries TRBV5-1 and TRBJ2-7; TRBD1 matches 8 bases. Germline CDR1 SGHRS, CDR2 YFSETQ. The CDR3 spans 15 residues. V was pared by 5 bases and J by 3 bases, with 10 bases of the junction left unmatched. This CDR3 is CASSSPGTGDYEQYF. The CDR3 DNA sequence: TGCGCCAGCAGTTCTCCCGGGACAGGCGACTACGAGCAGTACTTC. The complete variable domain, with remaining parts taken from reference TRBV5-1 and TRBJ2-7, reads KAGVTQTPRYLIKTRGQQVTLSCSPISGHRSVSWYQQTPGQGLQFLFEYFSETQRNKGNFPGRFSGRQFSNSRSEMNVSTLELGDSALYLCASSSPGTGDYEQYFGPGTRLTVT.

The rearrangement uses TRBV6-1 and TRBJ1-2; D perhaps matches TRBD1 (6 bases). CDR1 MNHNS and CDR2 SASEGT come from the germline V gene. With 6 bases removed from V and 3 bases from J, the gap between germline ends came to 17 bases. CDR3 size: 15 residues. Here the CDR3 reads CASSVDRYSDYGYTF. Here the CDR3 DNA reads TGTGCCAGCAGCGTAGACAGGTATAGCGACTATGGCTACACCTTC.

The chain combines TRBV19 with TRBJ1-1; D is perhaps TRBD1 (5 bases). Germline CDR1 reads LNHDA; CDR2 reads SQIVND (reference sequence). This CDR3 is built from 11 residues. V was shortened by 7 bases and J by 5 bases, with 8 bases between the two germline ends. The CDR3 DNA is TGTGCCAGTACGAGACAGACTGAAGCTTTCTTT. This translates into CASTRQTEAFF.

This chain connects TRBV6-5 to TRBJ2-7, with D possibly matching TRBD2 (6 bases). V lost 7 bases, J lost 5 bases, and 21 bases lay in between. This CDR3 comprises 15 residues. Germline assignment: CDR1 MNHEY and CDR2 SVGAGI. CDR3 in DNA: TGTGCCAGCACCCCCGGTGGAGGGAGGCTCAACGAGCAGTACTTC. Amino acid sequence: CASTPGGGRLNEQYF.

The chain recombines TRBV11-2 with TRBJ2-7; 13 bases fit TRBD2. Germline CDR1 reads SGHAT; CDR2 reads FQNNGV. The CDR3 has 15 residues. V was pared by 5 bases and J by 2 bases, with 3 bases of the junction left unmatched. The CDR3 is CASSRTSGRAYEQYF. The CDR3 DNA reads TGTGCCAGCAGCCGAACTAGCGGGAGGGCCTACGAGCAGTACTTC. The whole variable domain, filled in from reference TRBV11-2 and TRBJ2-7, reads EAGVAQSPRYKIIEKRQSVAFWCNPISGHATLYWYQQILGQGPKLLIQFQNNGVVDDSQLPKDRFSAERLKGVDSTLKIQPAKLEDSAVYLCASSRTSGRAYEQYFGPGTRLTVT.

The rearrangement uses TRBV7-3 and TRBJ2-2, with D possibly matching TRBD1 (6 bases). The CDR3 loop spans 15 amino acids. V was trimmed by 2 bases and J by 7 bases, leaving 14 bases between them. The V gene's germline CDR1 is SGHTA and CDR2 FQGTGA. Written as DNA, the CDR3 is TGTGCCAGCAGCTTATACGCAGGGGCAGTCGGGGAGCTGTTTTTT. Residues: CASSLYAGAVGELFF.

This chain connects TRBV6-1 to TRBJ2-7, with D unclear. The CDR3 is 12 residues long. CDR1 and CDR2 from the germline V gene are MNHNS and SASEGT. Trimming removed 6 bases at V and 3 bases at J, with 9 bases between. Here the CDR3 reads CASRRAFYEQYF. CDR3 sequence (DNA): TGTGCCAGCAGGAGAGCCTTCTACGAGCAGTACTTC.

Here the CDR3 reads CASSQGSAGGNYEQYF. CDR3 nucleotide sequence: TGTGCCAGCAGCCAGGGGTCAGCGGGAGGCAATTACGAGCAGTACTTC. The V gene is TRBV7-8, the J gene TRBJ2-7; 9 bases line up with TRBD2. Trimming at V came to 5 bases and at J to 4 bases, leaving 12 bases not matched to a gene. The CDR3 sequence is 16 residues long. Germline V lookup: CDR1 SGHVS, CDR2 FQNEAQ.

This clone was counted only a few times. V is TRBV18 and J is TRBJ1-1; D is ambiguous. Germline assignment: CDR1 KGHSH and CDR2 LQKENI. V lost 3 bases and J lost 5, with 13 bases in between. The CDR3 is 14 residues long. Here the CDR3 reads CASSPGGLRTEAFF. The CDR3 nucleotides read TGTGCCAGCTCACCCGGAGGGCTGCGTACTGAAGCTTTCTTT.

The CDR3 reads CASSPALRGSYNEQFF. CDR3 in DNA: TGTGCCAGCAGCCCCGCCCTCCGGGGCTCCTACAATGAGCAGTTCTTC. The rearrangement uses TRBV11-2 and TRBJ2-1, with a tentative D call TRBD2 (5 bases). Germline V gives CDR1 SGHAT, CDR2 FQNNGV. V shed 5 bases and J shed 0 bases, with 14 bases lying between them. The CDR3 extends over 16 amino acids. Looking up the rest from reference TRBV11-2 and TRBJ2-1 gives the full variable domain: EAGVAQSPRYKIIEKRQSVAFWCNPISGHATLYWYQQILGQGPKLLIQFQNNGVVDDSQLPKDRFSAERLKGVDSTLKIQPAKLEDSAVYLCASSPALRGSYNEQFFGPGTRLTVL.

The CDR3 here is CASSSGTGLLAPEYF. As DNA, the CDR3 is TGTGCCAGTAGTTCCGGGACAGGGCTCCTCGCGCCGGAGTATTTT. J is TRBJ2-3 and V is TRBV19; TRBD1 matches 9 bases. The length of the CDR3 is 15 residues. V was clipped by 5 bases and J by 13 bases; unmatched bases: 16. CDR1 LNHDA and CDR2 SQIVND come from the germline V gene (reference sequence).